This passage covers 24 T cell receptor beta chains from one sample sequenced in a study of T cells after yellow fever vaccination. A single record per CDR3 protein comes from TCRdb applying MiXCR to the 5' RACE reads. The sample shows 180,000 or so distinct CDR3 sequences, around 10% of them seen only once. The sequenced sample was CD8+ T cells sorted from PBMCs, obtained 15 days after the yellow fever booster vaccination. Receptors were obtained from a young man who received the YFV17D yellow fever vaccine.

This clonotype appeared a few times. The chain uses TRBV20-1 and TRBJ1-4, with D possibly matching TRBD1 (6 bases). The CDR3 contains 14 residues. Trimming took 2 bases from V and 0 from J, leaving 7 bases between them. Germline values: CDR1 DFQATT, CDR2 SNEGSKA (reference sequence). DNA of the CDR3: TGCAGTGCTAGAAACAGGGCAACTAATGAAAAACTGTTTTTT. Its protein product is CSARNRATNEKLFF.

This clonotype was seen more than once but under ten times. This chain joins TRBV7-9 and TRBJ2-2; a weak D match, TRBD2 (6 bases). Per germline, CDR1 SEHNR and CDR2 FQNEAQ (reference sequence). This CDR3 contains 15 residues. V lost 5 bases to trimming and J lost 2 bases, with 12 bases between them. The CDR3 loop reads CASSRTGVNTGELFF. For the CDR3, the DNA is TGTGCCAGCAGCCGTACGGGAGTCAACACCGGGGAGCTGTTTTTT.

This clonotype appeared many times. The J gene is TRBJ1-1, the V gene TRBV4-3; a possible D gene is TRBD1 (6 bases). The V gene's germline CDR1 is LGHNA and CDR2 YSLEER. This CDR3 comprises 15 residues. V lost 0 bases and J lost 5, with 13 bases in between. The CDR3 loop reads CASSQDIGQGTEAFF. The CDR3 region has the DNA TGCGCCAGCAGCCAAGATATCGGGCAGGGGACTGAAGCTTTCTTT.

This clonotype has at least ten counts. This sequence joins TRBV4-3 and TRBJ2-1; 9 nucleotides line up with TRBD2. The germline V gene has CDR1 LGHNA and CDR2 YSLEER. V was clipped by 2 bases and J by 6 bases; unmatched bases: 11. The CDR3 consists of 17 residues. DNA of the CDR3: TGCGCCAGCAGCCAACGCACTGTTGGCGGGGGGGTCAATGAGCAGTTCTTC. This encodes CASSQRTVGGGVNEQFF.

V is TRBV6-5 and J is TRBJ1-1; D ambiguous. V dropped 9 bases and J dropped 7 bases, with 9 bases sitting between them. The germline CDR1 and CDR2 sequences are MNHEY and SVGAGI. The CDR3 totals 10 residues. The CDR3 DNA reads TGTGCCAGTCGGGGTGGTGAAGCTTTCTTT. Its protein product is CASRGGEAFF.

This clonotype has only a few counts. This chain joins TRBV11-2 and TRBJ1-4; D may be TRBD1 (6 bases). With 1 base removed from V and 6 bases from J, the gap between germline ends came to 9 bases. The length of the CDR3 is 14 residues. Germline CDR1 SGHAT, CDR2 FQNNGV. DNA for the CDR3: TGTGCCAGCAGCTTAGGGTACAGGGATGAAAAACTGTTTTTT. As protein: CASSLGYRDEKLFF.

This clonotype was seen only a few times. The chain joins TRBV7-9 to TRBJ2-2; D is perhaps TRBD2 (5 bases). Germline V CDR1 and CDR2: SEHNR, FQNEAQ (reference sequence). The CDR3 covers 15 residues. Trimming stripped 1 base from V and 6 bases from J, with 12 bases between. The CDR3 loop is CASSLGELGPGELFF. In DNA, the CDR3 is TGTGCCAGCAGCTTAGGGGAGCTGGGTCCCGGGGAGCTGTTTTTT.

The CDR3 sequence: CASSWGANYGYTF. The CDR3 DNA follows: TGTGCCAGCAGTTGGGGGGCTAACTATGGCTACACCTTC. This sequence joins TRBV27 and TRBJ1-2; a possible D gene is TRBD1 (5 bases). The CDR3 loop spans 13 amino acids. Germline CDR1 reads MNHEY; CDR2 reads SMNVEV (reference sequence). Trimming pared 4 bases from V and 0 bases from J, leaving 6 bases between.

This chain joins TRBV12-3 or TRBV12-4 and TRBJ2-2; D is possibly TRBD2 (6 bases). The CDR3 sequence is 13 residues long. V lost 6 bases and J lost 5, with 10 bases in between. DNA for the CDR3: TGTGCCAGCAGCCCTAGCGATACCGGGGAGCTGTTTTTT. Its protein product is CASSPSDTGELFF.

This clonotype has a count of ten or more. The chain uses TRBV5-1 and TRBJ2-1; D unresolved. V was trimmed by 0 bases and J by 7 bases, leaving 14 bases between them. The CDR3 consists of 15 residues. Germline V CDR1 and CDR2: SGHRS, YFSETQ. Written as DNA, the CDR3 is TGCGCCAGCAGCTTGGAGGACGCCCTGATGAATGAGCAGTTCTTC. Its protein product is CASSLEDALMNEQFF.

The chain recombines TRBV13 with TRBJ1-2; D is unresolved. The CDR3 is made up of 12 amino acids. V was shortened by 2 bases and J by 8 bases, with 9 bases between the two germline ends. Germline CDR1 PRHDT, CDR2 FYEKMQ (reference sequence). The CDR3 sequence: CASSLQDIGYTF. DNA for the CDR3: TGTGCCAGCAGCTTACAGGATATAGGCTACACCTTC.

This clonotype was observed a few times. CDR3 coding DNA: TGTGCCAGCTCACCTGTCTCAGCGAACACTGAAGCTTTCTTT. It yields the protein CASSPVSANTEAFF. The chain employs TRBV18 and TRBJ1-1; no definite D call. The germline V gene has CDR1 KGHSH and CDR2 LQKENI. Trimming took off 3 bases at V and 1 base at J, with 9 bases between the two ends. The CDR3 length is 14 residues.

This clonotype has at least ten counts. V and J are TRBV7-9 and TRBJ2-1; D gene ambiguous. With 5 bases removed from V and 0 bases from J, the gap between germline ends came to 8 bases. CDR3 length: 14 residues. Germline CDR1 SEHNR, CDR2 FQNEAQ (reference sequence). The chain's CDR3 is CASSPASSYNEQFF. The CDR3 DNA reads as TGTGCCAGCAGCCCGGCAAGCTCCTACAATGAGCAGTTCTTC.

The chain carries TRBV27 and TRBJ2-7, with 8 bases identical to TRBD2. CDR3 length: 16 amino acids. V was pared by 5 bases and J by 5 bases, with 14 bases of the junction left unmatched. In germline, CDR1 is MNHEY, CDR2 SMNVEV (reference sequence). This CDR3 is CASSRLGTRGQNEQYF. The CDR3 nucleotides are TGTGCCAGCAGTCGTCTCGGGACTAGAGGACAGAACGAGCAGTACTTC.

This clonotype was counted ten times or more. The chain links TRBV12-3 or TRBV12-4 to TRBJ1-4; maybe TRBD1 (6 bases). Trimming removed 5 bases from V and 8 bases from J, with 18 bases in between. CDR3 length equals 15 residues. The CDR3 DNA reads TGTGCCAGCAGTCCCGAGGGGGGAACAGGGGAAAAACTGTTTTTT. Protein sequence: CASSPEGGTGEKLFF.

In this sample, this clonotype turned up a few times. This rearrangement joins TRBV19 to TRBJ1-4; D gene unclear. Trimming cost V 4 bases and J 5 bases, with 14 bases left between them. Germline V gene lookup returns CDR1 LNHDA and CDR2 SQIVND (reference sequence). The CDR3 consists of 15 residues. CDR3 coding DNA: TGTGCCAGTAGTAATGTAGCGAAGTCGAATGAAAAACTGTTTTTT. Its translation: CASSNVAKSNEKLFF. Supplemented by reference TRBV19 and TRBJ1-4, the full variable domain reads DGGITQSPKYLFRKEGQNVTLSCEQNLNHDAMYWYRQDPGQGLRLIYYSQIVNDFQKGDIAEGYSVSREKKESFPLTVTSAQKNPTAFYLCASSNVAKSNEKLFFGSGTQLSVL.

The table lists this clonotype with many counts. The chain combines TRBV29-1 with TRBJ1-5; possibly TRBD1 for D (6 bases). Trimming stripped 5 bases from V and 0 bases from J, with 11 bases between. Germline V gives CDR1 SQVTM, CDR2 ANQGSEA. The CDR3 has 14 amino acids. Here the CDR3 DNA reads TGCAGCGTTTCTCAGGGGATTAGCAATCAGCCCCAGCATTTT. The encoded protein is CSVSQGISNQPQHF.

The rearrangement joins TRBV6-2 or TRBV6-3 to TRBJ2-1; a possible D gene is TRBD2 (5 bases). Germline lookup yields CDR1 MNHEY and CDR2 SVGEGT. CDR3 size: 16 residues. With 0 bases removed from V and 9 bases from J, the gap between germline ends came to 18 bases. The CDR3 DNA follows: TGTGCCAGCAGTTACTCCGCCGGGCCCAGCGGCAGTGAGCAGTTCTTC. The encoded protein is CASSYSAGPSGSEQFF.

The chain employs TRBV6-1 and TRBJ1-6; the D is unclear. Trimming took off 7 bases at V and 13 bases at J, with 8 bases between the two ends. This CDR3 region has 10 residues. The germline V gene has CDR1 MNHNS and CDR2 SASEGT. CDR3 in DNA: TGTGCCAGCAAAGGCGGCCCCCTCCACTTT. It encodes CASKGGPLHF.

The chain uses TRBV24-1 and TRBJ2-4; D is unclear. Per germline, CDR1 KGHDR and CDR2 SFDVKD. CDR3 size: 15 residues. The V gene lost 3 bases and the J gene lost 6 bases, with 14 bases spanning the gap. This CDR3 reads CATSDPTFMVNIQYF. In nucleotides, the CDR3 is TGTGCCACCAGTGATCCTACCTTTATGGTAAACATTCAGTACTTC.

The chain employs TRBV30 and TRBJ1-1, with a tentative D call TRBD1 (5 bases). V lost 0 bases, J lost 3 bases, and 11 bases lay in between. Germline V gives CDR1 GTSNPN, CDR2 SVGIG (reference sequence). This CDR3 is 14 amino acids long. The CDR3 DNA follows: TGTGCCTGGAGTGTTATAGGGGATCACACTGAAGCTTTCTTT. This sequence encodes CAWSVIGDHTEAFF.

In its sample, this clonotype was seen a few times. The CDR3 loop reads CASSPDGTGPRGYTF. The CDR3 bases are TGTGCCAGCAGCCCCGACGGGACAGGGCCGAGGGGCTACACCTTC. The rearrangement links TRBV11-2 to TRBJ1-2; 9 nucleotides agree with TRBD1. CDR3 length: 15 residues. V was pared by 5 bases and J by 8 bases, with 12 bases of the junction left unmatched. CDR1 is SGHAT, CDR2 FQNNGV, per germline.

This clonotype came up a few times. The rearrangement uses TRBV7-9 and TRBJ2-1; D not certain. V was pared by 4 bases and J by 5 bases, with 6 bases between. CDR3 length equals 12 residues. The V gene's germline CDR1 is SEHNR and CDR2 FQNEAQ (reference sequence). The CDR3 bases are TGTGCCAGCAGCTGGCCCGACAATGAGCAGTTCTTC. Translation: CASSWPDNEQFF.

Only a few counts were recorded for this clonotype. The chain uses TRBV6-2 or TRBV6-3 and TRBJ1-1; D might be TRBD1 (5 bases). Germline V CDR1 and CDR2: MNHEY, SVGEGT. Between the trimmed V and J ends, which lost 7 bases and 5 bases, there was a span of 14 bases. This CDR3 is built from 13 residues. The CDR3 loop is CASTPLGGTEAFF. The CDR3, as DNA: TGTGCCAGCACCCCGCTCGGGGGTACTGAAGCTTTCTTT.